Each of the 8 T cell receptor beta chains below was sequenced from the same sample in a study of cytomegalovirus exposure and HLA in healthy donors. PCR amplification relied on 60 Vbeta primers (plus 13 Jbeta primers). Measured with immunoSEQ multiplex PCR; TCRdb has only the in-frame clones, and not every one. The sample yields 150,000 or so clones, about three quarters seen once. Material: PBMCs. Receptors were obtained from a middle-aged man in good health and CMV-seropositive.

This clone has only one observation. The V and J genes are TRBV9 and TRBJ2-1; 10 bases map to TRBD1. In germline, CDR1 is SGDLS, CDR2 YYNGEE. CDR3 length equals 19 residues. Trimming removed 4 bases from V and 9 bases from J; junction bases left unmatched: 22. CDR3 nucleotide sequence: TGTGCCAGCAGCAACGCCGGGACAGGGGTAGGAGCGGGAGAGGGTGAGCAGTTCTTC. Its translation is CASSNAGTGVGAGEGEQFF.

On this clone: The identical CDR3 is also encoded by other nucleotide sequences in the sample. CDR3 loop: CASSLAGGLNTEAFF. The DNA for the CDR3 is TGCGCCAGCAGCTTGGCAGGGGGCCTGAACACTGAAGCTTTCTTT. The genes are TRBV5-1 and TRBJ1-1, with 8 bases identical to TRBD1. Germline assignment: CDR1 SGHRS and CDR2 YFSETQ. The J segment lost 0 bases and the V segment lost 0 bases, leaving 1 base of the junction unmatched. CDR3 length: 15 residues.

The CDR3, as DNA: TGTGCCATCGGGAACGGGGGAGTGGGGTCCAAAAACATTCAGTACTTC. Its protein is CAIGNGGVGSKNIQYF. This chain connects TRBV10-3 to TRBJ2-4, with a weak D call TRBD2 (6 bases). Germline loops: CDR1 ENHRY, CDR2 SYGVKD. Trimming pared 8 bases from V and 2 bases from J, leaving 19 bases between. CDR3 length equals 16 residues.

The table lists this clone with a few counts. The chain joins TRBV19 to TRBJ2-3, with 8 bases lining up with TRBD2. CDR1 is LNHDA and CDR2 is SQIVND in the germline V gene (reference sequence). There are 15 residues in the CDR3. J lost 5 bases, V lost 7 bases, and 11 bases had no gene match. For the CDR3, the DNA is TGTGCCAGTACCGGGTCTAGCCTAGCGGGAGATACGCAGTATTTT. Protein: CASTGSSLAGDTQYF.

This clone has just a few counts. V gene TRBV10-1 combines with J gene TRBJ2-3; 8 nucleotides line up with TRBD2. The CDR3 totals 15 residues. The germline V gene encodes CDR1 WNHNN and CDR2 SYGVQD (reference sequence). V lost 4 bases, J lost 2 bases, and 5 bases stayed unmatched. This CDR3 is CASSVSSGITDTQYF. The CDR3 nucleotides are TGCGCCAGCAGTGTGAGTAGCGGGATCACAGATACGCAGTATTTT.

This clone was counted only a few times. The CDR3 loop is CASADNPGVETQYF. For the CDR3, the DNA is TGCGCCAGCGCGGACAACCCGGGGGTAGAGACCCAGTACTTC. The rearrangement links TRBV5-1 to TRBJ2-5, with D maybe TRBD2 (6 bases). The germline V gene encodes CDR1 SGHRS and CDR2 YFSETQ. V gave up 7 bases and J gave up 4 bases, with 17 bases separating them. The CDR3 extends over 14 amino acids.

The CDR3 sequence is CASSLNSGRHEQYF. In DNA, the CDR3 is TGTGCCAGCAGCTTAAATAGCGGGAGACACGAGCAGTACTTC. This chain uses TRBV11-3 with TRBJ2-5; 9 nucleotides agree with TRBD2. With the DNA end fitting TRBJ2-7 better, the J assignment may be wrong. The CDR3 consists of 14 residues. Germline V lookup: CDR1 SGHNT, CDR2 YENEEA.

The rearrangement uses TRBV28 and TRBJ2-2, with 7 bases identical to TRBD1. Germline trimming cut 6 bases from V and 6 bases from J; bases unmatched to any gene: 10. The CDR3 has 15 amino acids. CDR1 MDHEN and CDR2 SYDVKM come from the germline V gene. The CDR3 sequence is CASRPGQAGAGELFF. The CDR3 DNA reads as TGTGCCAGCAGACCCGGACAGGCCGGCGCCGGGGAGCTGTTTTTT.